These T cell receptor beta chains were read from a single sample in a study of molecular identifiers for immune sequencing clone quantification. TCRdb independently ran MiXCR on the PCR reads; one entry per CDR3 protein. This table has nearly 650,000 distinct CDR3 sequences, about 25% appearing once. The source material was naive CD8+ T cells from blood, with Jurkat cell RNA spiked in. The receptors stem from a human donor in good health. Some libraries in this study had Jurkat cell RNA spiked in. Both conserved end residues are trimmed from each CDR3. The order of the fields is J gene, V gene, CDR3 protein.

j_gene: TRBJ2-1; v_gene: TRBV6-2/TRBV6-3; CDR3aa: ASSYPWGTSGDNEQF
j_gene: TRBJ2-7; v_gene: TRBV6-6; CDR3aa: ASRSPRNPYEQY
j_gene: TRBJ2-3; v_gene: TRBV12-3/TRBV12-4; CDR3aa: ASSLEVLTDTQY
j_gene: TRBJ2-5; v_gene: TRBV6-5; CDR3aa: ASSYLQPGQGETQY
j_gene: TRBJ2-2; v_gene: TRBV19; CDR3aa: ASSLGTGDGELF
j_gene: TRBJ2-1; v_gene: TRBV13; CDR3aa: ASSFILAQGWNEQF
j_gene: TRBJ1-4; v_gene: TRBV2; CDR3aa: ASSEAQEGEKLF
j_gene: TRBJ2-7; v_gene: TRBV7-2; CDR3aa: ASRLTSGTPEQY
j_gene: TRBJ2-3; v_gene: TRBV5-1; CDR3aa: ASSLRQRHPTDTQY
j_gene: TRBJ2-5; v_gene: TRBV4-3; CDR3aa: ASSQDPPGLGETQY
j_gene: TRBJ1-1; v_gene: TRBV2; CDR3aa: ASTGYANTEAF
j_gene: TRBJ2-3; v_gene: TRBV5-4; CDR3aa: ASTHLSQDTQY
j_gene: TRBJ1-1; v_gene: TRBV18; CDR3aa: ASSPPDPVNTEAF
j_gene: TRBJ2-5; v_gene: TRBV29-1; CDR3aa: SVEGLPHQTQY
j_gene: TRBJ1-2; v_gene: TRBV12-3/TRBV12-4; CDR3aa: ASSPPGHRLYGYT
j_gene: TRBJ2-7; v_gene: TRBV6-1; CDR3aa: ASSEQKGLAGGGGEQY
j_gene: TRBJ1-6; v_gene: TRBV27; CDR3aa: ASRPGQGGSPLH
j_gene: TRBJ1-2; v_gene: TRBV20-1; CDR3aa: SASGDLYGYT
j_gene: TRBJ2-2; v_gene: TRBV9; CDR3aa: ASTQGRVTGELF
j_gene: TRBJ2-7; v_gene: TRBV20-1; CDR3aa: SARDLALYEQY
j_gene: TRBJ2-3; v_gene: TRBV2; CDR3aa: ASRAGDTQY
j_gene: TRBJ2-7; v_gene: TRBV30; CDR3aa: AWMGPWGEQY
j_gene: TRBJ1-1; v_gene: TRBV13; CDR3aa: ASSSGVTGDMNTEAF
j_gene: TRBJ1-2; v_gene: TRBV7-9; CDR3aa: ASSPTTGGDGYT
j_gene: TRBJ1-6; v_gene: TRBV4-3; CDR3aa: ASSQGAEGSYNSPLH
j_gene: TRBJ2-1; v_gene: TRBV30; CDR3aa: AWSPPSLYNEQF